This record covers a single T cell receptor beta chain. The record originates from a study of early stage breast cancer tumors. Study-wide context: Most of the 16 invasive tumors were ER+, PR+ and HER2-. Under 10 ER+/PR+/HER2- tumors were invasive ductal; a few were invasive lobular. Each sample averaged around 10-fold read coverage.

The table came from immunoSEQ multiplex PCR; TCRdb's copy has only in-frame clones and leaves some out. This sample has some 75,000 clones, with around four fifths found just once. The CDR3 is 13 amino acids. Trimming took off 7 bases at V and 0 bases at J, with 10 bases between the two ends. Per the germline V gene, CDR1 is SGHNT and CDR2 is YYREEE (reference sequence). The chain combines TRBV5-4 with TRBJ2-5; D gene unclear. The origin of this receptor is a person in their 60s with breast cancer. Sequencing input: blood. The CDR3 DNA sequence: TGTGCCAGCCACACCAAAGACCAAGAGACCCAGTACTTC. Protein: CASHTKDQETQYF.